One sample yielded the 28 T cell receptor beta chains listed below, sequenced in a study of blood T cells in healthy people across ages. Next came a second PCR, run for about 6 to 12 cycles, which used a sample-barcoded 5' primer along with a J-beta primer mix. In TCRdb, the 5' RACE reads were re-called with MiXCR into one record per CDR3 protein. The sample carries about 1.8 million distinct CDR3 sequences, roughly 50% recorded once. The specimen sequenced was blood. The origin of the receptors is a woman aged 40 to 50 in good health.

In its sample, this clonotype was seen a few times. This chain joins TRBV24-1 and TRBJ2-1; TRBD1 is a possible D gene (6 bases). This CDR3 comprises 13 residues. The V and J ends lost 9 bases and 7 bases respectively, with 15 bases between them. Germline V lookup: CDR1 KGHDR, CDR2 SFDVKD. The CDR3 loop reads CATLDKQGNEQFF. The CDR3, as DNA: TGTGCCACCCTCGACAAACAGGGTAATGAGCAGTTCTTC.

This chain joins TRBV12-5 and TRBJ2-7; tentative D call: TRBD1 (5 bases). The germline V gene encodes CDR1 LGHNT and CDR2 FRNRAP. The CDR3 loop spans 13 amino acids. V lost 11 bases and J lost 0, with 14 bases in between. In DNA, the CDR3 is TGTGCTTCACAGGATATGTACTCCTACGAGCAGTACTTC. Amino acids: CASQDMYSYEQYF.

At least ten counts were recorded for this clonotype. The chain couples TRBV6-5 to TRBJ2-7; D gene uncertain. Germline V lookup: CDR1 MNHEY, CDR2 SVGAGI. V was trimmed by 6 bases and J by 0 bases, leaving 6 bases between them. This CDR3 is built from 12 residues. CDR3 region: CASRESSYEQYF. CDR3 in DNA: TGTGCCAGCAGGGAGAGCTCCTACGAGCAGTACTTC.

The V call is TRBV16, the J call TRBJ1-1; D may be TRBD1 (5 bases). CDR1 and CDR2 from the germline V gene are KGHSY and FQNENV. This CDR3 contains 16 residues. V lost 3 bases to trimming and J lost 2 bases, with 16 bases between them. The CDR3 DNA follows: TGTGCCAGCAGCCACTTTATAAGGACAACAAACACTGAAGCTTTCTTT. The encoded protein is CASSHFIRTTNTEAFF.

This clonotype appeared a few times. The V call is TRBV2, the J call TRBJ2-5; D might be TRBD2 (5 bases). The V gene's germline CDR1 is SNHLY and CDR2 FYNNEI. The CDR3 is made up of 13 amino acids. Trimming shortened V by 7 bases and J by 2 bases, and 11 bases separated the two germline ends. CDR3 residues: CASTSGIQETQYF. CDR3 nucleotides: TGTGCCAGCACTTCGGGGATTCAAGAGACCCAGTACTTC.

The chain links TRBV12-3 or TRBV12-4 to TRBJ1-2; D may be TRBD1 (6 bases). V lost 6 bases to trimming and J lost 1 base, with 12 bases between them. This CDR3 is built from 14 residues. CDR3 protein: CASSPGHNNYGYTF. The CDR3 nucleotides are TGTGCCAGCAGCCCGGGACACAATAACTATGGCTACACCTTC.

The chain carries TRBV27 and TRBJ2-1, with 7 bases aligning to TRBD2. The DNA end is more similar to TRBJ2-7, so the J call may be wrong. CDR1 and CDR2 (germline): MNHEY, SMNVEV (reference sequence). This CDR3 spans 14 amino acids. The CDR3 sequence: CASSKRDYDNEQYF. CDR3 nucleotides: TGTGCCAGCAGTAAACGGGACTACGACAATGAGCAGTACTTC.

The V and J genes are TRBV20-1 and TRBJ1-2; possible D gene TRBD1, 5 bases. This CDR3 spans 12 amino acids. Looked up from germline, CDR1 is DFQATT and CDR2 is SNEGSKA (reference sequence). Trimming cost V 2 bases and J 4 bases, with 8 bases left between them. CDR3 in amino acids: CSARPGFYGYTF. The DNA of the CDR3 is TGCAGTGCTAGACCAGGGTTCTATGGCTACACCTTC.

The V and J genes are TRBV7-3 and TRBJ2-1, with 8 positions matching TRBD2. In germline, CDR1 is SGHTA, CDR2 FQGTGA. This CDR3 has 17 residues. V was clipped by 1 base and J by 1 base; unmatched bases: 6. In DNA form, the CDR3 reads TGTGCCAGCAGCTTAATGTCTCGGGGGGGGTCCTACAATGAGCAGTTCTTC. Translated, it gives CASSLMSRGGSYNEQFF.

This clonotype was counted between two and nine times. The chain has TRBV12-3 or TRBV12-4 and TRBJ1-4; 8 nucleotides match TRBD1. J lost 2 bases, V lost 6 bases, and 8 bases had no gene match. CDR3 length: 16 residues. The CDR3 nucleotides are TGTGCCAGCAGGTTCGACAGGGGAAGGACTAATGAAAAACTGTTTTTT. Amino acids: CASRFDRGRTNEKLFF.

The CDR3 protein is CASRLRMDRQNYGYTF. The CDR3 nucleotides read TGTGCCAGCAGACTAAGAATGGACAGACAAAACTATGGCTACACCTTC. The rearrangement links TRBV12-3 or TRBV12-4 to TRBJ1-2, with TRBD1 as a possible D gene (6 bases). With 6 bases removed from V and 2 bases from J, the gap between germline ends came to 19 bases. This CDR3 has 16 amino acids.

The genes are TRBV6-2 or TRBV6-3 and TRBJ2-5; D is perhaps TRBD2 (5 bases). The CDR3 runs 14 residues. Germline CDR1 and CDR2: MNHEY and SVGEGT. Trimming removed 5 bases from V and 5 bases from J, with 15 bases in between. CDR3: CASSQTGIGETQYF. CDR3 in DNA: TGTGCCAGCAGTCAAACCGGGATAGGGGAGACCCAGTACTTC.

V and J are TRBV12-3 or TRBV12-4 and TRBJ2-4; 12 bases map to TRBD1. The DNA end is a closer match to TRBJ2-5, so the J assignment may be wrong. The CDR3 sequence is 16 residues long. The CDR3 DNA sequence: TGTGCCAGCAGACTTGCCGGGACAGGGGGCATGGAGACCCAGTACTTC. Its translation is CASRLAGTGGMETQYF.

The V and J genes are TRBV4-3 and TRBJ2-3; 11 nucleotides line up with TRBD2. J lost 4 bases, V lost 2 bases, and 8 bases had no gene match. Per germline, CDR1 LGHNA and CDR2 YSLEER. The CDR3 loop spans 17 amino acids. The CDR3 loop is CASSQQFSGGAPDTQYF. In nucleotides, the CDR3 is TGCGCCAGCAGCCAACAGTTTAGCGGGGGGGCCCCAGATACGCAGTATTTT.

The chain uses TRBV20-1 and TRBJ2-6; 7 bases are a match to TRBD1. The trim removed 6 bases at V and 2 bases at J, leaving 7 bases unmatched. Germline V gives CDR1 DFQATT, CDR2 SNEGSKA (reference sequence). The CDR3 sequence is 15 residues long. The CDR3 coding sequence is TGCAGTGCGGACAGGAGTCCGGCTGGGGCCAACGTCCTGACTTTC. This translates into CSADRSPAGANVLTF.

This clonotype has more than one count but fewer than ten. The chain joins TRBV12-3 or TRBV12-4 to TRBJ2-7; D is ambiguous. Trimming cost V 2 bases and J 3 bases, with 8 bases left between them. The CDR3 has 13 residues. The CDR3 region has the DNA TGTGCCAGCAGTTTACAGGAGATCTACGAGCAGTACTTC. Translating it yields CASSLQEIYEQYF.

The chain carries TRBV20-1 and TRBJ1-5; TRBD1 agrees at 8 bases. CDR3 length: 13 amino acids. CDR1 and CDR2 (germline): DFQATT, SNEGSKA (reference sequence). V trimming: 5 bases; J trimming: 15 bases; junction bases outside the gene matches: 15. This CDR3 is CSALGQGGFWMHF. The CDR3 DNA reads TGCAGTGCTCTTGGACAGGGAGGTTTTTGGATGCATTTT.

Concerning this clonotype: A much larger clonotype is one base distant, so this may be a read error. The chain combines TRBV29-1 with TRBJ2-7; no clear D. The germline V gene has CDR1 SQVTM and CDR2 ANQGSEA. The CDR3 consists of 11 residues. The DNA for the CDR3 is TGCAGCGGTGAAGGGTCCTACGAGCAGTACTTC. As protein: CSGEGSYEQYF.

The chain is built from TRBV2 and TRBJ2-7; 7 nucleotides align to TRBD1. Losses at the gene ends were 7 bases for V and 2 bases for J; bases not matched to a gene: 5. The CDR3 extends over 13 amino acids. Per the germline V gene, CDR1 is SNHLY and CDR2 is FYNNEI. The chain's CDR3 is CASKWDRAYEQYF. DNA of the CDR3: TGTGCCAGCAAGTGGGACAGAGCCTACGAGCAGTACTTC.

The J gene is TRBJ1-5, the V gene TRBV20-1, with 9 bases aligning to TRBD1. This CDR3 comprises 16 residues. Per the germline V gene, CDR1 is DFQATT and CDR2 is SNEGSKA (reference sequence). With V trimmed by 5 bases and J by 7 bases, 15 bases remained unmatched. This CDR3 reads CSAALWGQGSNQPQHF. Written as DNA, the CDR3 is TGCAGTGCTGCCTTGTGGGGACAGGGATCTAACCAGCCCCAGCATTTT.

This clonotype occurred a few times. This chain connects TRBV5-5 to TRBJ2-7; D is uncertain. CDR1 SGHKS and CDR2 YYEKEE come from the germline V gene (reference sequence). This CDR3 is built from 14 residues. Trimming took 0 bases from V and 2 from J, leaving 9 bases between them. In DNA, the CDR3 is TGTGCCAGCAGCTTGGATTCAGTCCCCTACGAGCAGTACTTC. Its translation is CASSLDSVPYEQYF. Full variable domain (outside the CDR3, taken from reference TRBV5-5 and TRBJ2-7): DAGVTQSPTHLIKTRGQQVTLRCSPISGHKSVSWYQQVLGQGPQFIFQYYEKEERGRGNFPDRFSARQFPNYSSELNVNALLLGDSALYLCASSLDSVPYEQYFGPGTRLTVT.

The CDR3 protein is CASSYGAGYGQPQHF. Written as DNA, the CDR3 is TGTGCCAGCAGTTACGGGGCGGGTTATGGGCAGCCCCAGCATTTT. This sequence joins TRBV6-2 or TRBV6-3 and TRBJ1-5; a possible D gene is TRBD1 (5 bases). V was trimmed by 2 bases and J by 7 bases, leaving 15 bases between them. This CDR3 contains 15 residues. CDR1 is MNHEY and CDR2 is SVGEGT in the germline V gene.

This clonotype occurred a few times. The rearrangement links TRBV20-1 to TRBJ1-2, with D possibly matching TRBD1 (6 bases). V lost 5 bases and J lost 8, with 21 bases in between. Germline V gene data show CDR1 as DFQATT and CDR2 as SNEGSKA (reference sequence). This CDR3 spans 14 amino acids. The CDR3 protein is CSAAASGGQGGYTF. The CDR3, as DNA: TGCAGTGCTGCCGCGTCGGGGGGCCAGGGAGGCTACACCTTC.

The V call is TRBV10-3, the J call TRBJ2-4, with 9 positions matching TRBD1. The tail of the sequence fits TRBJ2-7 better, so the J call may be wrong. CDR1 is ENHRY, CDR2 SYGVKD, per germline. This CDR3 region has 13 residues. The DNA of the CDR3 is TGTGCCATCAGCCTCGGGACAGGGAACGAGCAGTACTTC. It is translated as CAISLGTGNEQYF.

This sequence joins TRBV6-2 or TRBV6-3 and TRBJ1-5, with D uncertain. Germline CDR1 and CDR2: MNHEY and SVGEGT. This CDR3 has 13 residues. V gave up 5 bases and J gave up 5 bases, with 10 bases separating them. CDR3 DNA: TGTGCCAGCAGTGACGGGGATTATCAGCCCCAGCATTTT. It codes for CASSDGDYQPQHF.

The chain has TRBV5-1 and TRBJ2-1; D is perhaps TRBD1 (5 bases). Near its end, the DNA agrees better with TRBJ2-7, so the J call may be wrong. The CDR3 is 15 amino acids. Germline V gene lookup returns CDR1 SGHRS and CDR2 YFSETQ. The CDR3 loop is CASRYDSPSYNEQYF. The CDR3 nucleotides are TGCGCCAGCAGATATGACAGCCCCTCCTACAATGAGCAGTACTTC.

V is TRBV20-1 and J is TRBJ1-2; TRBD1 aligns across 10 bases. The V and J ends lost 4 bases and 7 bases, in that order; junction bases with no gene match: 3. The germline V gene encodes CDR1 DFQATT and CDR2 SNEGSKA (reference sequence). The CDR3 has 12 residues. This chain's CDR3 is CSATDRGLGYTF. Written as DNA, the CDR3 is TGCAGTGCTACTGACAGGGGGCTTGGCTACACCTTC.

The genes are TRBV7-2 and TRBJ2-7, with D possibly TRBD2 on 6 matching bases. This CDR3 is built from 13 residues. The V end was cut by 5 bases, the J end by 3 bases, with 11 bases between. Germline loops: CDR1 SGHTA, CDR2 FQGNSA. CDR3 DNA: TGTGCCAGCAGCGGGACTCGGATCTACGAGCAGTACTTC. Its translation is CASSGTRIYEQYF.